This TCR beta chain was recovered during a study of shared clonotypes between healthy human individuals. Germline CDR1 is MNHEY and CDR2 is SMNVEV (reference sequence). This CDR3 contains 14 residues. The junction had 4 bases not matched to a gene; V was cut back by 2 bases and J by 3 bases. In the naive CD8 group, cells lacked CD45RO and were positively selected for CCR7, so terminally differentiated effector memory CD45RA+ cells were left out. Assay: immunoSEQ multiplex PCR; the TCRdb copy retains only in-frame clones and omits some. The table shows under 1 million clones, with more than 85% occurring only once. In the case of this clone: The antigen is not known. Other DNA sequences in this sample translate to the same CDR3.

Study conclusions and caveats: Estimated richness was generally greater in naive than memory subsets. Compared with clonotypes that all four donors shared, non-shared clonotypes had lower generation probabilities. Sorted-subset samples were not fully sequenced, rarefaction indicated. It was observed that 5% to 6.5% of naive CD4 clonotypes were shared across a few donors.

The specimen sequenced was naive CD8+ T cells sorted from blood. The chain links TRBV27 to TRBJ2-7; TRBD2 agrees at 7 bases. This receptor was identified in a man between 25 and 39 years old in good health. The CDR3 reads CASSLGREGYEQYF. CDR3 DNA: TGTGCCAGCAGTTTAGGTAGGGAGGGCTACGAGCAGTACTTC.